The entry that follows covers one T cell receptor beta chain sequence. Sequence at one end of the junction differs from germline and may be a read error. The data are from a study of blood T cell repertoires in COVID-19. CDR1 MNHNY and CDR2 SVGAGI come from the germline V gene (reference sequence). The CDR3 runs to 12 residues. In the authors' workflow: Nucleated cell number was recorded as an estimate derived from reference gene primer amplification. Produced via immunoSEQ multiplex PCR; TCRdb's table is partial and in-frame only. V and J calls and clone size are as listed in that table; D and trimming were resolved from the DNA. The sample lists 140,000 or so clones; over 75% were seen once.

What was sequenced was peripheral blood. The V and J genes are TRBV6-6 and TRBJ2-7; 9 bases map to TRBD1. The clonotype originates from a woman in her sixties with active COVID-19. CDR3: CASSLDWGQGEF. Written as DNA, the CDR3 is TGTGCCAGCAGCCTTGATTGGGGACAGGGAGAATTC.